These T cell receptor beta chains were read from a single sample in a study of blood T cell repertoires in COVID-19. Here immunoSEQ multiplex PCR was the method, and the copy in TCRdb shows in-frame clones only, minus some. The sample holds fewer than 250,000 clones; about 82% are singletons and the top ten take around 6%. Sequences were obtained from peripheral blood. These receptors came from an elderly woman with COVID-19, enrolled during active disease. Each CDR3 is given with its conserved first and last residue. The D gene is left open where the match is weak. Size tells how often a clone was seen (once, few, many) or the class of an expanded clone, and some rows leave it out.

j_call	clone_size	v_call	d_call	cdr3_aa	cdr3_nt
TRBJ1-2	-	TRBV28	TRBD1	CASSSTGTGDYGYTF	TGTGCCAGCAGTTCGACCGGGACAGGGGACTATGGCTACACCTTC
TRBJ2-1	-	TRBV18	TRBD2	CASSPSSGGYNEQFF	TGTGCCAGCTCACCCAGTAGCGGGGGCTACAATGAGCAGTTCTTC
TRBJ2-3	-	TRBV18	-	CASSPRYTDTQYF	TGTGCCAGCTCACCGCGATACACAGATACGCAGTATTTT
TRBJ1-4	-	TRBV19	TRBD1	CASSLRTGGKNEKLFF	TGTGCCAGTAGTCTCCGGACAGGGGGGAAAAATGAAAAACTGTTTTTT
TRBJ2-2	-	TRBV11-1	TRBD1	CASSSRDRVTGELFF	TGTGCCAGCAGCTCCCGGGACAGGGTAACCGGGGAGCTGTTTTTT
TRBJ1-2	-	TRBV6-1	TRBD1	CASSGPFRGTGTIANYGYTF	TGTGCCAGCAGTGGGCCATTCAGAGGGACAGGGACCATAGCTAACTATGGCTACACCTTC
TRBJ2-2	-	TRBV28	TRBD2	CASRLSGGATGELFF	TGTGCCAGCAGACTGAGCGGGGGGGCGACCGGGGAGCTGTTTTTT
TRBJ2-2	-	TRBV5-6	TRBD1	CASSLQGANTGELFF	TGTGCCAGCAGCTTACAGGGGGCGAACACCGGGGAGCTGTTTTTT
TRBJ1-5	-	TRBV7-2	TRBD1	CASRERTGSNQPQHF	TGTGCCAGCAGAGAACGGACAGGGTCAAATCAGCCCCAGCATTTT
TRBJ2-1	-	TRBV18	TRBD2	CASSPAGRVYNEQFF	TGTGCCAGCTCACCAGCCGGGAGGGTTTACAATGAGCAGTTCTTC
TRBJ1-6	-	TRBV20-1	TRBD1	CSASLASGQNNSPLHF	TGCAGTGCTAGTCTTGCCTCGGGACAGAATAATTCACCCCTCCACTTT
TRBJ1-2	-	TRBV11-2	-	CASSLDSGRPNYGYTF	TGTGCCAGCAGCTTAGATTCCGGCAGGCCTAACTATGGCTACACCTTC
TRBJ1-1	-	TRBV4-1	-	CASSRGEGNTEAFF	TGCGCCAGCAGCCGAGGGGAGGGGAACACTGAAGCTTTCTTT
TRBJ2-3	-	TRBV9	-	CASSVASAGSGTDTQYF	TGTGCCAGCAGCGTAGCTAGCGCAGGGTCGGGCACAGATACGCAGTATTTT
TRBJ1-6	-	TRBV6-1	-	CASSEVGAGSSYNSPLHF	TGTGCCAGCAGTGAAGTTGGGGCGGGAAGCTCCTATAATTCACCCCTCCACTTT
TRBJ2-1	-	TRBV12-3/TRBV12-4	-	CASSQVNNEQFF	TGTGCCAGCAGCCAGGTTAACAATGAGCAGTTCTTC
TRBJ1-4	-	TRBV27	-	CASSGGAANEKLFF	TGTGCCAGCAGCGGGGGGGCGGCTAATGAAAAACTGTTTTTT
TRBJ1-1	-	TRBV29-1	-	CSAGGGFPNTEAFF	TGCAGCGCTGGGGGGGGCTTTCCCAACACTGAAGCTTTCTTT
TRBJ1-4	-	TRBV27	TRBD1	CASSPRQGAGEKLFF	TGTGCCAGCAGTCCACGACAGGGGGCCGGTGAAAAACTGTTTTTT
TRBJ1-5	-	TRBV24-1	TRBD1	CATSGQGINQPQHF	TGTGCCACCTCGGGACAGGGAATCAATCAGCCCCAGCATTTT
TRBJ2-3	-	TRBV11-2	TRBD2	CASSKTSVPDTQYF	TGTGCCAGCAGCAAGACTAGCGTTCCGGATACGCAGTATTTT
TRBJ2-3	-	TRBV6-5	-	CASSRTSPDTQYF	TGTGCCAGCAGTCGAACTAGCCCAGATACGCAGTATTTT
TRBJ1-4	once	TRBV5-4	TRBD1	CASSWDSSNEKLFF	TGTGCCAGCAGCTGGGACAGCTCTAATGAAAAACTGTTTTTT
TRBJ2-1	-	TRBV10-1	TRBD2	CANPGLAGESYNEQFF	TGCGCCAACCCGGGACTAGCGGGGGAGTCCTACAATGAGCAGTTCTTC
TRBJ1-3	once	TRBV18	-	CASSQTTGSSGNTIYF	TGTGCCAGCTCACAAACTACAGGGTCTAGTGGAAACACCATATATTTT
TRBJ2-2	-	TRBV9	-	CASSVDGGPTGELFF	TGTGCCAGCAGCGTAGACGGGGGGCCCACCGGGGAGCTGTTTTTT
TRBJ1-3	-	TRBV7-8	-	CASSLDPGFGNTIYF	TGTGCCAGCAGCTTAGATCCAGGGTTCGGAAACACCATATATTTT
TRBJ2-1	-	TRBV9	TRBD2	CASSPHGTSGYNEQFF	TGTGCCAGCAGCCCCCATGGGACTAGCGGGTACAATGAGCAGTTCTTC
TRBJ2-2	-	TRBV5-1	TRBD1	CASSLQGANTGELFF	TGCGCCAGCAGCTTACAGGGGGCAAACACCGGGGAGCTGTTTTTT
TRBJ2-7	-	TRBV6-4	-	CASSPVQGYEQYF	TGTGCCAGCAGTCCTGTTCAGGGCTACGAGCAGTACTTC
TRBJ1-3	few	TRBV6-2/TRBV6-3	TRBD1	CASSRGQSSGNTIYF	TGTGCCAGCAGCCGGGGACAGTCCTCTGGAAACACCATATATTTT
TRBJ1-2	-	TRBV28	-	CASSLAGGNGYTF	TGTGCCAGCAGTTTAGCGGGGGGCAATGGCTACACCTTC
TRBJ1-4	-	TRBV2	-	CASSENQGEKLFF	TGTGCCAGCAGTGAGAATCAGGGCGAAAAACTGTTTTTT
TRBJ1-2	-	TRBV7-2	TRBD1	CASSYDGQGYGYTF	TGTGCCAGCAGCTATGATGGACAGGGCTATGGCTACACCTTC
TRBJ1-1	-	TRBV19	-	CASSTQGTEAFF	TGTGCCAGTAGTACCCAGGGAACTGAAGCTTTCTTT
TRBJ2-3	-	TRBV6-2/TRBV6-3	TRBD2	CASSYGTNVGYF	TGTGCCAGCAGTTACGGGACTAACGTCGGGTATTTT
TRBJ1-1	few	TRBV7-2	-	CASSTFYGEAFF	TGTGCCAGCAGTACTTTCTACGGTGAAGCTTTCTTT
TRBJ1-4	-	TRBV14	-	CASSFRGTYEKLFF	TGTGCCAGCAGCTTCAGGGGTACTTATGAAAAACTGTTTTTT
TRBJ2-5	-	TRBV24-1	-	CATSADDLSEETQYF	TGTGCCACCAGTGCAGACGACTTATCCGAAGAGACCCAGTACTTC
TRBJ1-5	-	TRBV6-1	TRBD1	CASSDPTTGVQPQHF	TGTGCCAGCAGTGACCCTACTACAGGGGTCCAGCCCCAGCATTTT
TRBJ1-2	-	TRBV7-8	-	CASSLEGKGKGANYGYTF	TGTGCCAGCAGCTTAGAGGGGAAGGGGAAGGGGGCTAACTATGGCTACACCTTC
TRBJ2-1	-	TRBV5-4	TRBD1	CASSTGQGIWDEQFF	TGTGCCAGCAGCACGGGACAGGGAATTTGGGATGAGCAGTTCTTC
TRBJ1-2	-	TRBV7-2	-	CASSRTSGVGDYGYTF	TGTGCCAGCAGCCGCACGTCGGGGGTGGGCGACTATGGCTACACCTTC
TRBJ1-1	-	TRBV7-9	-	CASSSRAKNTEAFF	TGTGCCAGCAGCTCGAGGGCCAAGAACACTGAAGCTTTCTTT
TRBJ1-2	-	TRBV5-6	-	CASSSDRIYGYTF	TGTGCCAGCAGCAGCGACAGGATTTATGGCTACACCTTC
TRBJ2-2	-	TRBV14	-	CASSQAGDPYTGELFF	TGTGCCAGCAGCCAAGCAGGGGACCCCTACACCGGGGAGCTGTTTTTT